One sample yielded the 20 T cell receptor beta chains listed below, sequenced in a study of cytomegalovirus exposure and HLA in healthy donors. Profiled with immunoSEQ multiplex PCR; TCRdb holds only in-frame clones, not every one. The table shows 260,000 or so clones, with more than 75% occurring only once. Material for sequencing was PBMCs. Source of these receptors: a woman younger than 30 in good health and CMV-seronegative.

In DNA, the CDR3 is TGCGCCAGCAGCCAAGGCTACGGACTAGCGGGAGGGCCCGGAGAGACCCAGTACTTC. It is translated as CASSQGYGLAGGPGETQYF. The J gene is TRBJ2-5, the V gene TRBV4-3; 15 nucleotides align to TRBD2. V lost 1 base to trimming and J lost 4 bases; unmatched junction nucleotides: 10. This CDR3 comprises 19 residues. Germline CDR1 is LGHNA and CDR2 is YSLEER.

The rearrangement links TRBV7-9 to TRBJ2-1, with 10 bases fitting TRBD2. Germline values: CDR1 SEHNR, CDR2 FQNEAQ (reference sequence). V trimming: 5 bases; J trimming: 2 bases; junction bases outside the gene matches: 3. CDR3 size: 15 residues. CDR3 protein: CASSPLAGAYNEQFF. The CDR3 DNA follows: TGTGCCAGCAGCCCCCTAGCGGGAGCCTACAATGAGCAGTTCTTC.

The rearrangement uses TRBV7-6 and TRBJ1-1; D unclear. Germline CDR1 is SGHVS and CDR2 is FNYEAQ. The V gene lost 5 bases and the J gene lost 0 bases, with 10 bases spanning the gap. The CDR3 runs 14 residues. The CDR3 loop reads CASSLGLLNTEAFF. The CDR3 nucleotides read TGTGCCAGCAGCCTAGGACTGCTGAACACTGAAGCTTTCTTT.

The V call is TRBV29-1, the J call TRBJ2-7; a weak D match, TRBD1 (6 bases). V was trimmed by 1 base and J by 1 base, leaving 8 bases between them. The CDR3 extends over 13 amino acids. Germline CDR1 SQVTM, CDR2 ANQGSEA. CDR3 region: CSVEVQGSYEQYF. In nucleotides, the CDR3 is TGCAGCGTTGAAGTGCAGGGGTCCTACGAGCAGTACTTC.

This chain links TRBV12-5 with TRBJ2-1, with a possible D match to TRBD2 (6 bases). Per the germline V gene, CDR1 is LGHNT and CDR2 is FRNRAP. Trimming took off 3 bases at V and 10 bases at J, with 19 bases between the two ends. The CDR3 is 15 amino acids. CDR3 nucleotide sequence: TGTGCTAGTGGTTTCCCCATTGGTAGCGGTCGGGAGCAGTTCTTC. Protein product: CASGFPIGSGREQFF.

This clone was counted once. The chain has TRBV6-1 and TRBJ2-1; 11 nucleotides match TRBD2. The length of the CDR3 is 14 residues. The V gene end was trimmed by 5 bases and the J gene end by 8 bases; junction bases not matched to a gene: 5. The germline V gene encodes CDR1 MNHNS and CDR2 SASEGT. The CDR3 bases are TGTGCCAGCAGTACCGGGACTAGCGGCTATGAGCAGTTCTTC. This encodes CASSTGTSGYEQFF.

The chain employs TRBV19 and TRBJ2-1; 9 nucleotides match TRBD2. This CDR3 has 15 amino acids. Per germline, CDR1 LNHDA and CDR2 SQIVND (reference sequence). V lost 5 bases and J lost 7; bases outside the gene matches: 9. The CDR3, as DNA: TGTGCCAGTAGTGTCGCTAGCGGGATGGGGAATGAGCAGTTCTTC. It encodes CASSVASGMGNEQFF.

The rearrangement uses TRBV5-4 and TRBJ1-1; TRBD1 aligns across 7 bases. This CDR3 has 15 amino acids. The germline gives CDR1 SGHNT, CDR2 YYREEE (reference sequence). J lost 5 bases, V lost 3 bases, and 10 bases had no gene match. CDR3 region: CASSYLGQGGTEAFF. In DNA form, the CDR3 reads TGTGCCAGCAGCTACCTGGGGCAGGGGGGAACTGAAGCTTTCTTT.

V usage is TRBV27 and J usage is TRBJ1-1; 7 nucleotides line up with TRBD1. Germline V gives CDR1 MNHEY, CDR2 SMNVEV (reference sequence). V was clipped by 4 bases and J by 3 bases; unmatched bases: 2. The CDR3 runs to 13 residues. The CDR3 DNA reads as TGTGCCAGCAGTTCCGACAGGGACACTGAAGCTTTCTTT. The encoded protein is CASSSDRDTEAFF.

The chain uses TRBV11-2 and TRBJ2-3, with TRBD2 matching over 7 bases. CDR3 length: 12 residues. The germline V gene has CDR1 SGHAT and CDR2 FQNNGV. Trimming at V came to 4 bases and at J to 14 bases, leaving 9 bases not matched to a gene. CDR3 in amino acids: CASSSGLGRGYF. The CDR3 DNA reads TGTGCCAGCAGCTCCGGACTAGGCCGCGGGTATTTT.

This clone has only one observation. The J gene is TRBJ2-2, the V gene TRBV28; D is unclear. The CDR3 extends over 14 amino acids. Trimming shortened V by 3 bases and J by 1 base, and 6 bases separated the two germline ends. Germline values: CDR1 MDHEN, CDR2 SYDVKM. The CDR3 here is CASSFGVNTGELFF. DNA of the CDR3: TGTGCCAGCAGTTTCGGAGTGAACACCGGGGAGCTGTTTTTT. Based on the CDR3 plus reference TRBV28 and TRBJ2-2, the full variable domain is DVKVTQSSRYLVKRTGEKVFLECVQDMDHENMFWYRQDPGLGLRLIYFSYDVKMKEKGDIPEGYSVSREKKERFSLILESASTNQTSMYLCASSFGVNTGELFFGEGSRLTVL.

This chain joins TRBV2 and TRBJ2-1, with 14 nucleotides matching TRBD2. The CDR3 totals 17 residues. CDR1 is SNHLY and CDR2 is FYNNEI in the germline V gene. V trimming: 7 bases; J trimming: 4 bases; junction bases outside the gene matches: 9. For the CDR3, the DNA is TGTGCCAGCAACACCGGGACTAGCGGGAGAGTATACAATGAGCAGTTCTTC. Its protein product is CASNTGTSGRVYNEQFF.

The chain has TRBV14 and TRBJ2-6; maybe TRBD2 (5 bases). From germline, CDR1 is SGHDN and CDR2 FVKESK. The CDR3 length is 19 residues. The V and J ends lost 1 base and 1 base respectively, with 17 bases between them. DNA of the CDR3: TGTGCCAGCAGCCAAGGCTGGTCATGGGCGGGTTCTGGGGCCAACGTCCTGACTTTC. It is translated as CASSQGWSWAGSGANVLTF. Filled out from reference TRBV14 and TRBJ2-6, the complete variable domain reads EAGVTQFPSHSVIEKGQTVTLRCDPISGHDNLYWYRRVMGKEIKFLLHFVKESKQDESGMPNNRFLAERTGGTYSTLKVQPAELEDSGVYFCASSQGWSWAGSGANVLTFGAGSRLTVL.

In DNA form, the CDR3 reads TGTGCCAGCAGTGGGCAGGGGTTCCCCTACGAGCAGTACTTC. The encoded protein is CASSGQGFPYEQYF. The chain recombines TRBV2 with TRBJ2-7; the D gene is possibly TRBD1 (6 bases). CDR3 length: 14 amino acids. CDR1 and CDR2 from the germline V gene are SNHLY and FYNNEI. The ends were cut back, 4 bases at V and 2 bases at J, with 12 bases in the middle.

The CDR3 region is CASSEDRNTGELFF. CDR3 nucleotide sequence: TGTGCCAGCAGCGAGGACAGGAACACCGGGGAGCTGTTTTTT. This chain connects TRBV28 to TRBJ2-2, with a weak D call TRBD1 (6 bases). V was cut by 6 bases and J by 1 base, with 9 bases left in between. The CDR3 totals 14 residues. The germline V gene has CDR1 MDHEN and CDR2 SYDVKM.

V is TRBV12-5 and J is TRBJ1-3, with 8 bases that match TRBD1. There are 15 residues in the CDR3. CDR1 and CDR2 (germline): LGHNT, FRNRAP. J lost 0 bases, V lost 6 bases, and 4 bases had no gene match. The CDR3 sequence: CASGGDRSSGNTIYF. CDR3 nucleotides: TGTGCTAGTGGAGGGGACAGGAGCTCTGGAAACACCATATATTTT.

This rearrangement joins TRBV5-1 to TRBJ2-1; 9 bases are a match to TRBD2. This CDR3 is 19 amino acids long. Germline loops: CDR1 SGHRS, CDR2 YFSETQ. Trimming took 0 bases from V and 6 from J; bases not matched to a gene: 16. The CDR3 DNA follows: TGCGCCAGCAGCTTGGGTAGCGGGAGAGCTTTATTACCGTTCAATGAGCAGTTCTTC. As protein: CASSLGSGRALLPFNEQFF.

The chain employs TRBV27 and TRBJ2-7; 8 bases align to TRBD2. The CDR3 spans 15 residues. The germline CDR1 and CDR2 sequences are MNHEY and SMNVEV (reference sequence). The J segment lost 4 bases and the V segment lost 1 base, leaving 6 bases of the junction unmatched. CDR3 nucleotide sequence: TGTGCCAGCAGTTTATGGAGCGGGAGAAGGTACGAGCAGTACTTC. Protein product: CASSLWSGRRYEQYF.

The rearrangement joins TRBV2 to TRBJ1-2; 9 nucleotides agree with TRBD1. CDR1 is SNHLY and CDR2 is FYNNEI in the germline V gene. After removal of 1 base from V and 8 bases from J, the junction contained 5 bases not matched to a gene. This CDR3 spans 14 amino acids. This chain's CDR3 is CASSEETGGEGYTF. The CDR3 DNA reads TGTGCCAGCAGTGAAGAAACAGGGGGCGAAGGCTACACCTTC.

The chain uses TRBV5-1 and TRBJ1-1, with D perhaps TRBD1 (5 bases). The germline V gene encodes CDR1 SGHRS and CDR2 YFSETQ. V dropped 0 bases and J dropped 6 bases, with 12 bases sitting between them. There are 14 residues in the CDR3. As DNA, the CDR3 is TGCGCCAGCAGCTTGGAGGGGTCAGGCCCTGAAGCTTTCTTT. Protein: CASSLEGSGPEAFF.